These T cell receptor beta chains were read from a single sample in a study of graft-versus-host responses after intestinal transplantation. The assay was immunoSEQ multiplex PCR, and TCRdb's table has in-frame clones only and misses some. The sample carries under 100,000 clones, roughly 90% recorded once. No antigen has been assigned to these receptors. This sample comprised unstimulated CD8+ T cells sorted from spleen or lymph node cells, obtained before transplant. These receptor sequences come from a human donor who was the organ donor for an intestinal transplant. Each CDR3 is given with its conserved first and last residue. Each record gives: J gene, V gene, D gene, clone size, CDR3 protein, CDR3 DNA. A D gene is named only where the DNA matches it firmly. Size values are once, few and many counts, or a class for expanded clones, and some rows have none.

J gene: TRBJ1-2
V gene: TRBV5-5
D gene: -
clone size: -
CDR3 protein: CASSLTAPDGYTF
CDR3 DNA: TGTGCCAGCAGCTTGACAGCCCCCGATGGCTACACCTTC

J gene: TRBJ2-7
V gene: TRBV19
D gene: -
clone size: -
CDR3 protein: CASSTAGVSYEQYF
CDR3 DNA: TGTGCCAGTAGTACGGCAGGGGTCTCCTACGAGCAGTACTTC

J gene: TRBJ2-3
V gene: TRBV7-6
D gene: TRBD2
clone size: -
CDR3 protein: CASSATSGATDTQYF
CDR3 DNA: TGTGCCAGCAGCGCAACTAGCGGCGCTACAGATACGCAGTATTTT

J gene: TRBJ2-1
V gene: TRBV5-1
D gene: -
clone size: -
CDR3 protein: CASSSGGVLNYNEQFF
CDR3 DNA: TGCGCCAGCAGCTCGGGCGGGGTACTTAACTACAATGAGCAGTTCTTC

J gene: TRBJ1-2
V gene: TRBV29-1
D gene: TRBD1
clone size: -
CDR3 protein: CSVYSGQRKAPYGYTF
CDR3 DNA: TGCAGCGTGTATTCGGGACAGAGAAAAGCCCCCTATGGCTACACCTTC

J gene: TRBJ1-1
V gene: TRBV5-6
D gene: -
clone size: few
CDR3 protein: CASSLRAEAFF
CDR3 DNA: TGTGCCAGCAGCTTACGGGCTGAAGCTTTCTTT

J gene: TRBJ2-4
V gene: TRBV7-9
D gene: -
clone size: -
CDR3 protein: CASTQPGEYIQYF
CDR3 DNA: TGTGCCAGCACCCAACCGGGGGAGTACATTCAGTACTTC

J gene: TRBJ2-4
V gene: TRBV4-3
D gene: TRBD1
clone size: -
CDR3 protein: CASSQNRGSKNIQYF
CDR3 DNA: TGCGCCAGCAGCCAAAACAGGGGGTCCAAAAACATTCAGTACTTC

J gene: TRBJ1-6
V gene: TRBV7-6
D gene: -
clone size: -
CDR3 protein: CASRPDTSYNSPLHF
CDR3 DNA: TGTGCCAGCAGACCCGACACCTCCTATAATTCACCCCTCCACTTT

J gene: TRBJ2-3
V gene: TRBV27
D gene: TRBD1
clone size: -
CDR3 protein: CASSQRTGVKVDTQYF
CDR3 DNA: TGTGCCAGCAGTCAGCGGACAGGGGTAAAGGTGGATACGCAGTATTTT

J gene: TRBJ2-6
V gene: TRBV7-3
D gene: -
clone size: -
CDR3 protein: CASSPATESGANVLTF
CDR3 DNA: TGTGCCAGCAGCCCGGCCACAGAGTCTGGGGCCAACGTCCTGACTTTC

J gene: TRBJ2-1
V gene: TRBV7-6
D gene: -
clone size: -
CDR3 protein: CASSLGGGGPTYNEQFF
CDR3 DNA: TGTGCCAGCAGCTTAGGAGGCGGGGGCCCCACCTACAATGAGCAGTTCTTC

J gene: TRBJ2-1
V gene: TRBV27
D gene: TRBD2
clone size: -
CDR3 protein: CASSPVSGVPHEQFF
CDR3 DNA: TGTGCCAGCAGTCCTGTTAGCGGGGTCCCCCATGAGCAGTTCTTC

J gene: TRBJ2-3
V gene: TRBV4-1
D gene: -
clone size: -
CDR3 protein: CASSQVGTDTQYF
CDR3 DNA: TGCGCCAGCAGCCAAGTAGGCACAGATACGCAGTATTTT

J gene: TRBJ1-6
V gene: TRBV5-5
D gene: -
clone size: -
CDR3 protein: CASSLAGMRGGDSPLHF
CDR3 DNA: TGTGCCAGCAGCTTGGCCGGTATGAGGGGAGGCGATTCACCCCTCCACTTT

J gene: TRBJ1-1
V gene: TRBV12-5
D gene: -
clone size: once
CDR3 protein: CASGFPSNTEAFF
CDR3 DNA: TGTGCTAGTGGTTTCCCCTCGAACACTGAAGCTTTCTTT

J gene: TRBJ2-3
V gene: TRBV7-2
D gene: TRBD2
clone size: -
CDR3 protein: CASSLDVGLAGDTDTQYF
CDR3 DNA: TGTGCCAGCAGCTTAGATGTCGGGCTAGCGGGGGACACAGATACGCAGTATTTT

J gene: TRBJ2-3
V gene: TRBV18
D gene: -
clone size: -
CDR3 protein: CASSLGTDTQYF
CDR3 DNA: TGTGCCAGCTCTCTCGGGACAGATACGCAGTATTTT

J gene: TRBJ2-7
V gene: TRBV9
D gene: -
clone size: -
CDR3 protein: CASSVGPGNSYEQYF
CDR3 DNA: TGTGCCAGCAGCGTAGGCCCAGGTAACTCCTACGAGCAGTACTTC

J gene: TRBJ2-7
V gene: TRBV27
D gene: TRBD1
clone size: -
CDR3 protein: CASSPGGSYEQYF
CDR3 DNA: TGTGCCAGCAGTCCAGGGGGCTCCTACGAGCAGTACTTC

J gene: TRBJ2-4
V gene: TRBV25-1
D gene: TRBD1
clone size: few
CDR3 protein: CASSAERDRRNIQYF
CDR3 DNA: TGTGCCAGCAGTGCAGAACGGGACAGACGAAACATTCAGTACTTC

J gene: TRBJ2-7
V gene: TRBV9
D gene: TRBD2
clone size: -
CDR3 protein: CASSAKGLAGYEQYF
CDR3 DNA: TGTGCCAGCAGCGCGAAGGGACTAGCGGGCTACGAGCAGTACTTC

J gene: TRBJ1-5
V gene: TRBV19
D gene: -
clone size: medium-sized
CDR3 protein: CATGQYSNQPQHF
CDR3 DNA: TGTGCCACCGGACAGTATAGCAATCAGCCCCAGCATTTT

J gene: TRBJ1-3
V gene: TRBV4-2
D gene: -
clone size: -
CDR3 protein: CASSQEGGLVNTIYF
CDR3 DNA: TGTGCCAGCAGCCAAGAAGGAGGGTTGGTCAACACCATATATTTT

J gene: TRBJ2-7
V gene: TRBV4-2
D gene: TRBD2
clone size: -
CDR3 protein: CASSHTTSGAYEQYF
CDR3 DNA: TGTGCCAGCAGCCACACGACTAGCGGGGCCTACGAGCAGTACTTC

J gene: TRBJ2-1
V gene: TRBV5-1
D gene: TRBD1
clone size: -
CDR3 protein: CASSPTGTVYNEQFF
CDR3 DNA: TGCGCCAGCAGCCCCACCGGGACAGTCTACAATGAGCAGTTCTTC

J gene: TRBJ2-7
V gene: TRBV9
D gene: -
clone size: -
CDR3 protein: CASSVGGGLPYEQYF
CDR3 DNA: TGTGCCAGCAGCGTAGGCGGGGGCCTACCCTACGAGCAGTACTTC

J gene: TRBJ1-5
V gene: TRBV21-1
D gene: -
clone size: -
CDR3 protein: CASSMDRGLSPQHF
CDR3 DNA: TGTGCCAGCAGCATGGACAGGGGACTCTCGCCCCAGCATTTT

J gene: TRBJ2-7
V gene: TRBV6-5
D gene: TRBD2
clone size: -
CDR3 protein: CASSKSGTSSYEQYF
CDR3 DNA: TGTGCCAGCAGTAAATCCGGGACTAGCTCCTACGAGCAGTACTTC

J gene: TRBJ1-1
V gene: TRBV11-2
D gene: TRBD1
clone size: once
CDR3 protein: CASSRRTGSITEAFF
CDR3 DNA: TGTGCCAGCAGCCGACGGACAGGGTCTATCACTGAAGCTTTCTTT

J gene: TRBJ1-1
V gene: TRBV27
D gene: -
clone size: -
CDR3 protein: CASSRTVNTEAFF
CDR3 DNA: TGTGCCAGCAGTCGGACAGTGAACACTGAAGCTTTCTTT

J gene: TRBJ2-7
V gene: TRBV10-3
D gene: -
clone size: -
CDR3 protein: CAISESIWGVAGNYEQYF
CDR3 DNA: TGTGCCATCAGTGAGTCGATTTGGGGCGTTGCAGGGAACTACGAGCAGTACTTC